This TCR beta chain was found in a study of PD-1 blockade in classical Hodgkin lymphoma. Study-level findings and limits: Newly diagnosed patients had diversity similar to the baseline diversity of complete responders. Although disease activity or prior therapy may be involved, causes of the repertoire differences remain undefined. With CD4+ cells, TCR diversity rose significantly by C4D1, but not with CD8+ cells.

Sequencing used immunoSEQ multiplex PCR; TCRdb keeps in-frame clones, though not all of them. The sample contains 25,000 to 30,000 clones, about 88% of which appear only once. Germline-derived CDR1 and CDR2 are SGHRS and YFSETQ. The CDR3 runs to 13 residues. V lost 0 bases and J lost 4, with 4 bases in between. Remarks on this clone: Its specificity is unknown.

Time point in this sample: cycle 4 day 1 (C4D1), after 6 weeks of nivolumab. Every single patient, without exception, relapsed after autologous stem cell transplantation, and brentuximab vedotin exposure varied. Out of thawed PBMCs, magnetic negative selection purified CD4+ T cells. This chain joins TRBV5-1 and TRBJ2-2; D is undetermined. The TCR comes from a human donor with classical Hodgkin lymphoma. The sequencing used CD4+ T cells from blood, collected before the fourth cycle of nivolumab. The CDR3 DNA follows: TGCGCCAGCAGCTTGGCCAGCACCGGGGAGCTGTTTTTT. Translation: CASSLASTGELFF.